The rows below give T cell receptor beta chains drawn from one sample of a study of T-cell memory formation after mild COVID-19. TCRdb analysed the 5' RACE reads with MiXCR anew, one entry per CDR3 protein. Here the sample spans 400,000 or so distinct CDR3 sequences, 20% being singletons. Source material: PBMCs or a T cell subset sorted from them (not recorded which). The source of these receptors is an adult woman who had mild COVID-19 (a few samples of this study predate the infection). Cell type and time point are not known. Both conserved end residues are part of each CDR3. The D gene is left open where the match is weak. Clone size appears in some rows only: once, few, many, or a class for an expanded clone.

j_call v_call d_call clone_size cdr3_aa cdr3_nt
TRBJ1-6 TRBV11-2 NA NA CASSQGRNSPLHF TGTGCCAGCAGCCAGGGGCGTAATTCACCCCTCCACTTT
TRBJ1-5 TRBV24-1 NA NA CATKVSPQGAKPQHF TGTGCCACCAAAGTATCGCCACAAGGAGCCAAGCCCCAGCATTTT
TRBJ2-1 TRBV3-1 TRBD2 NA CASSQESLAGIYNEQFF TGTGCCAGCAGCCAAGAATCACTAGCGGGGATATACAATGAGCAGTTCTTC
TRBJ1-2 TRBV6-2/TRBV6-3 TRBD1 NA CASTTTGQVYTF TGTGCCAGCACCACGACGGGACAGGTCTACACCTTC
TRBJ1-1 TRBV20-1 NA few CSASTRNTEAFF TGCAGTGCTAGTACCAGGAACACTGAAGCTTTCTTT
TRBJ2-7 TRBV11-2 NA few CASSLPGGPYEQYF TGTGCCAGCAGCCTCCCCGGGGGGCCCTACGAGCAGTACTTC
TRBJ2-2 TRBV4-3 NA many CASSPHEGSPGELFF TGCGCCAGCAGCCCTCATGAGGGATCCCCCGGGGAGCTGTTTTTT
TRBJ2-5 TRBV10-3 TRBD2 few CAITGLAGGGQETQYF TGTGCCATCACCGGACTAGCGGGAGGTGGGCAAGAGACCCAGTACTTC
TRBJ2-7 TRBV7-2 TRBD1 NA CASRDRGGSYEQYF TGTGCCAGCAGGGACAGGGGAGGGTCCTACGAGCAGTACTTC
TRBJ2-3 TRBV12-3/TRBV12-4 NA many CASSLGVLRDTQYF TGTGCCAGCAGCCTGGGAGTCCTGAGAGATACGCAGTATTTT
TRBJ2-7 TRBV6-6 NA few CASSYFVNEQYF TGTGCCAGCAGTTACTTTGTAAACGAGCAGTACTTC
TRBJ1-5 TRBV20-1 NA NA CSARDLKGGGNQPQHF TGCAGTGCTAGAGATCTGAAGGGCGGCGGCAATCAGCCCCAGCATTTT
TRBJ2-2 TRBV6-5 TRBD1 few CASQQGYTGELFF TGTGCCAGCCAACAGGGGTACACCGGGGAGCTGTTTTTT
TRBJ2-7 TRBV3-1 NA few CASSQQTGADYEQYF TGTGCCAGCAGCCAACAGACAGGCGCCGACTACGAGCAGTACTTC
TRBJ1-1 TRBV20-1 NA NA CSAALVVGPEAFF TGCAGTGCCGCCTTGGTGGTCGGACCCGAAGCTTTCTTT
TRBJ2-3 TRBV7-9 TRBD2 NA CASSDSGRAGDTQYF TGTGCCAGCAGCGACAGCGGGAGGGCAGGAGATACGCAGTATTTT
TRBJ2-5 TRBV12-3/TRBV12-4 TRBD1 NA CASSLAGTGGLFSETQYF TGTGCCAGCAGTTTGGCGGGGACAGGGGGCCTTTTTTCGGAGACCCAGTACTTC
TRBJ2-3 TRBV11-2 NA NA CASSLVGVKDTQYF TGTGCCAGCAGCTTAGTGGGGGTGAAAGATACGCAGTATTTT
TRBJ2-7 TRBV5-4 NA few CASSSGLNSYEQYF TGTGCCAGCAGCTCGGGACTGAACTCCTACGAGCAGTACTTC
TRBJ2-5 TRBV12-3/TRBV12-4 TRBD2 NA CASRKGLAGEETQYF TGTGCCAGCAGGAAAGGACTAGCGGGGGAGGAGACCCAGTACTTC
TRBJ2-1 TRBV6-4 NA NA CASSASQGGDEQFF TGTGCCAGCAGTGCGTCACAGGGGGGGGATGAGCAGTTCTTC
TRBJ2-1 TRBV6-2/TRBV6-3 NA many CASSYGSPGRASYNEQFF TGTGCCAGCAGTTACGGAAGTCCTGGGCGGGCCTCCTACAATGAGCAGTTCTTC